The 10 T cell receptor beta chains reported below all come from one sample, sequenced in a study of blood T cell repertoires in COVID-19. Libraries were prepared by immunoSEQ multiplex PCR; TCRdb keeps only in-frame clonotypes and omits some of them. The sample shows roughly 190,000 clones, 80% to 95% of them seen only once. The source material was peripheral blood. These receptors were collected from a man aged 50 to 59 with acute or convalescent COVID-19.

The chain combines TRBV6-5 with TRBJ2-3, with a tentative D call TRBD2 (7 bases). The germline CDR1 and CDR2 sequences are MNHEY and SVGAGI. Trimming removed 11 bases at V and 1 base at J, with 19 bases between. The CDR3 has 15 amino acids. The CDR3 DNA sequence: TGTGCCTGCCTCCGGGGGGCGGGGGGCACAGATACGCAGTATTTT. It translates to CACLRGAGGTDTQYF.

The genes are TRBV10-3 and TRBJ2-1, with D possibly TRBD1 on 5 matching bases. Per germline, CDR1 ENHRY and CDR2 SYGVKD. CDR3 length: 16 amino acids. The V and J ends lost 0 bases and 2 bases respectively, with 11 bases between them. Written as DNA, the CDR3 is TGTGCCATCAGTGAGTCGGGGCAGGGCACCTACAATGAGCAGTTCTTC. As protein: CAISESGQGTYNEQFF.

The chain is built from TRBV10-3 and TRBJ1-3; TRBD1 matches at 10 bases. The length of the CDR3 is 15 residues. Germline-derived CDR1 and CDR2 are ENHRY and SYGVKD. Losses at the gene ends were 7 bases for V and 8 bases for J; bases not matched to a gene: 11. The CDR3 here is CAITNRGQGFDTIYF. The CDR3 DNA follows: TGTGCCATCACGAATCGGGGACAGGGGTTCGACACCATATATTTT.

This sequence joins TRBV27 and TRBJ1-1; no reliable D call. V was pared by 6 bases and J by 12 bases, with 14 bases between. The CDR3 has 11 amino acids. The germline gives CDR1 MNHEY, CDR2 SMNVEV (reference sequence). The DNA of the CDR3 is TGTGCCAGCAGCGGGGTTATTGGGTCTTTCTTT. This translates into CASSGVIGSFF.

This chain uses TRBV6-6 with TRBJ1-2; D is ambiguous. Per the germline V gene, CDR1 is MNHNY and CDR2 is SVGAGI (reference sequence). Trimming took 6 bases from V and 2 from J, leaving 7 bases between them. CDR3 length: 12 residues. Here the CDR3 reads CASRLANYGYTF. CDR3 DNA sequence: TGTGCCAGCAGGCTCGCGAACTATGGCTACACCTTC.

The chain joins TRBV27 to TRBJ1-2; the D is unclear. The V gene lost 5 bases and the J gene lost 4 bases, with 20 bases spanning the gap. The CDR3 is 16 residues long. Germline CDR1 MNHEY, CDR2 SMNVEV (reference sequence). DNA for the CDR3: TGTGCCAGCAGTATAAGACCGGGTTCTCCAATCTATGGCTACACCTTC. Protein sequence: CASSIRPGSPIYGYTF.

The sample holds one count of this clone. The chain employs TRBV19 and TRBJ2-5, with D possibly TRBD2 on 6 matching bases. V lost 1 base and J lost 1, with 10 bases in between. Germline V gene data show CDR1 as LNHDA and CDR2 as SQIVND (reference sequence). The CDR3 runs 15 residues. CDR3 DNA sequence: TGTGCCAGTAGTATAGTGTCGGGGGTCCAAGAGACCCAGTACTTC. This sequence encodes CASSIVSGVQETQYF. The full variable domain, its missing parts supplied by reference TRBV19 and TRBJ2-5, is DGGITQSPKYLFRKEGQNVTLSCEQNLNHDAMYWYRQDPGQGLRLIYYSQIVNDFQKGDIAEGYSVSREKKESFPLTVTSAQKNPTAFYLCASSIVSGVQETQYFGPGTRLLVL.

This chain links TRBV7-9 with TRBJ2-7; 8 bases map to TRBD2. J gave up 4 bases and V 7 bases, and 6 bases lay outside the gene matches. The CDR3 has 13 residues. In germline, CDR1 is SEHNR, CDR2 FQNEAQ (reference sequence). The CDR3 bases are TGTGCCAGCACATCCGGGACTAGTTACGAGCAGTACTTC. Translating gives CASTSGTSYEQYF.

This sequence joins TRBV5-1 and TRBJ1-2, with D uncertain. Germline CDR1 is SGHRS and CDR2 is YFSETQ. There are 13 residues in the CDR3. V lost 7 bases to trimming and J lost 0 bases, with 10 bases between them. CDR3 amino acids: CASGGVPNYGYTF. CDR3 in DNA: TGCGCCAGCGGAGGAGTACCTAACTATGGCTACACCTTC.

V usage is TRBV5-1 and J usage is TRBJ2-2, with 9 bases that match TRBD2. J lost 1 base, V lost 3 bases, and 4 bases had no gene match. In germline, CDR1 is SGHRS, CDR2 YFSETQ. The CDR3 runs to 16 residues. CDR3 amino acids: CASSYLTSGNTGELFF. The CDR3 DNA follows: TGCGCCAGCAGCTACCTGACTAGCGGGAACACCGGGGAGCTGTTTTTT. The full variable domain, with the rest looked up from reference TRBV5-1 and TRBJ2-2, is KAGVTQTPRYLIKTRGQQVTLSCSPISGHRSVSWYQQTPGQGLQFLFEYFSETQRNKGNFPGRFSGRQFSNSRSEMNVSTLELGDSALYLCASSYLTSGNTGELFFGEGSRLTVL.